These T cell receptor beta chains were read from a single sample in a study of CD8 T cells in Susac syndrome. MiXCR was run by TCRdb on the immunoSEQ multiplex PCR reads, yielding one entry per CDR3 protein. The table has around 71,000 distinct CDR3 sequences, just over 90% seen once; the top ten hold around 0.15%. The sequenced sample was CD4+ T cells from PBMCs. All receptors come from a human donor with Susac syndrome. CDR3s include the opening cysteine and the closing phenylalanine or tryptophan. The D gene is left open where the match is weak. The size entry is marked missing in some rows and otherwise reads once, few, many or a size class.

d_gene	j_gene	v_gene	abundance	CDR3aa	CDR3nt
NA	TRBJ1-5	TRBV12-3/TRBV12-4	NA	CASSLGLPDHQPQHF	TGTGCCAGCAGTTTAGGACTCCCGGACCATCAGCCCCAGCATTTT
NA	TRBJ1-2	TRBV7-2	NA	CASSPTFTGKYGYTF	TGTGCCAGCAGCCCGACCTTTACAGGGAAATATGGCTACACCTTC
TRBD1	TRBJ1-1	TRBV4-1	NA	CASSRKQGQHTEAFF	TGCGCCAGCAGCCGAAAACAGGGACAGCACACTGAAGCTTTCTTT
NA	TRBJ1-1	TRBV3-1	once	CASSRRTVRNTEAFF	TGTGCCAGCAGCCGGCGGACCGTTCGGAACACTGAAGCTTTCTTT
NA	TRBJ1-1	TRBV7-9	NA	CASSIPPNTTANTEAFF	TGTGCCAGCAGCATTCCGCCAAATACGACCGCGAACACTGAAGCTTTCTTT
TRBD1	TRBJ1-1	TRBV27	NA	CASSPVGQSNTEAFF	TGTGCCAGCAGCCCCGTGGGACAGTCGAACACTGAAGCTTTCTTT
NA	TRBJ1-1	TRBV6-1	NA	CASSEVSVNTEAFF	TGTGCCAGCAGTGAAGTGTCAGTGAACACTGAAGCTTTCTTT
NA	TRBJ1-3	TRBV29-1	once	CSVLSSGNTIYF	TGCAGCGTTTTATCCTCAGGAAACACCATATATTTT
TRBD1	TRBJ2-7	TRBV9	NA	CASSVEPGGFYEQYF	TGTGCCAGCAGCGTAGAGCCAGGGGGCTTCTACGAGCAGTACTTC
TRBD2	TRBJ2-3	TRBV5-1	once	CASSLSGVHDTQYF	TGCGCCAGCAGCTTAAGCGGGGTACATGATACGCAGTATTTT
TRBD2	TRBJ2-1	TRBV5-1	NA	CASSLATSGYNEQFF	TGCGCCAGCAGCTTGGCAACTAGCGGTTACAATGAGCAGTTCTTC
TRBD2	TRBJ2-7	TRBV3-1	NA	CASSPGLAGGAYEQYF	TGTGCCAGCAGCCCTGGACTAGCGGGGGGTGCCTACGAGCAGTACTTC
NA	TRBJ1-1	TRBV7-2	NA	CASSPGASPPAFF	TGTGCCAGCAGCCCCGGCGCCTCCCCCCCAGCTTTCTTT
NA	TRBJ1-1	TRBV7-2	NA	CASSFSGMNTEAFF	TGTGCCAGCAGCTTTTCAGGCATGAACACTGAAGCTTTCTTT
NA	TRBJ1-5	TRBV2	NA	CASSIELRSNQPQHF	TGTGCCAGCAGTATAGAATTGAGGAGCAATCAGCCCCAGCATTTT
TRBD1	TRBJ1-2	TRBV5-1	NA	CASSPGPGGGGYTF	TGCGCCAGCAGCCCCGGGCCAGGGGGAGGTGGCTACACCTTC
TRBD2	TRBJ2-5	TRBV20-1	NA	CSATSGGAGETQYF	TGCAGTGCCACCAGCGGGGGGGCAGGGGAGACCCAGTACTTC
NA	TRBJ1-1	TRBV28	NA	CASPPPGRQNTEAFF	TGTGCCAGCCCTCCTCCGGGAAGACAGAACACTGAAGCTTTCTTT
TRBD1	TRBJ2-5	TRBV6-6	NA	CASSTDRGKETQYF	TGTGCCAGCAGCACCGACAGGGGGAAGGAGACCCAGTACTTC
TRBD1	TRBJ1-1	TRBV19	NA	CASSIRTGYLTGTEAFF	TGTGCCAGTAGTATCAGGACAGGGTATCTTACGGGTACTGAAGCTTTCTTT
NA	TRBJ1-2	TRBV6-6	NA	CASRGTVGYTF	TGTGCCAGCAGGGGGACGGTTGGCTACACCTTC
TRBD1	TRBJ2-7	TRBV20-1	NA	CSASLTGDEQYF	TGCAGTGCTAGCTTGACAGGGGACGAGCAGTACTTC
TRBD2	TRBJ2-1	TRBV14	NA	CASSHSATGTTRAVEQFF	TGTGCCAGCAGCCATTCGGCGACCGGGACTACTCGGGCTGTTGAGCAGTTCTTC
NA	TRBJ2-6	TRBV6-4	once	CATKGGSGANVLTF	TGTGCCACCAAAGGGGGATCTGGGGCCAACGTCCTGACTTTC
NA	TRBJ1-3	TRBV5-1	NA	CASSTEALNTIYF	TGCGCCAGCAGCACCGAGGCCTTAAACACCATATATTTT
NA	TRBJ1-5	TRBV19	NA	CASSIVGNTNQPQHF	TGTGCCAGTAGTATAGTTGGGAATACTAATCAGCCCCAGCATTTT
NA	TRBJ1-1	TRBV7-2	NA	CASSLAGARTEAFF	TGTGCCAGCAGCTTAGCCGGGGCAAGGACTGAAGCTTTCTTT
TRBD2	TRBJ2-7	TRBV13	once	CASRLGGGRNEQYF	TGTGCCAGCCGTTTAGGCGGGGGGAGAAACGAGCAGTACTTC
NA	TRBJ2-5	TRBV7-9	NA	CASSLKGGTPWTQYF	TGTGCCAGCAGCCTCAAAGGGGGGACCCCCTGGACCCAGTACTTC
NA	TRBJ1-2	TRBV3-1	once	CASSLRGEFYGYTF	TGTGCCAGCAGCCTAAGAGGCGAGTTCTATGGCTACACCTTC
NA	TRBJ2-7	TRBV5-1	NA	CASSLTGIEQYF	TGCGCCAGCAGCTTAACAGGGATCGAGCAGTACTTC
NA	TRBJ1-5	TRBV7-8	NA	CASSLDRAGMSRPQHF	TGTGCCAGCAGCTTAGATAGGGCAGGGATGTCTAGGCCCCAGCATTTT
NA	TRBJ2-3	TRBV2	NA	CASSGWTDTQYF	TGTGCCAGCAGTGGTTGGACAGATACGCAGTATTTT
NA	TRBJ2-7	TRBV28	NA	CASSSHLRGSYEQYF	TGTGCCAGCAGTTCCCACCTCCGTGGCTCCTACGAGCAGTACTTC
NA	TRBJ2-7	TRBV18	NA	CASSLPSGPSDEQYF	TGTGCCAGCTCATTACCCTCGGGTCCGAGCGACGAGCAGTACTTC
NA	TRBJ1-1	TRBV28	NA	CASTTRVPTATGAFF	TGTGCCAGCACCACACGCGTGCCGACAGCAACCGGAGCTTTCTTT
NA	TRBJ1-2	TRBV7-8	NA	CASSSSRGGYTF	TGTGCCAGCAGCTCTTCTAGGGGGGGCTACACCTTC
NA	TRBJ2-3	TRBV7-2	few	CASSLVRSPDTQYF	TGTGCCAGCAGCTTAGTCAGGTCCCCAGATACGCAGTATTTT
NA	TRBJ2-5	TRBV7-2	once	CASSWPGLQETQYF	TGTGCCAGCAGCTGGCCGGGACTGCAAGAGACCCAGTACTTC
NA	TRBJ2-1	TRBV21-1	NA	CASSKMVVGTGPFF	TGTGCCAGCAGCAAAATGGTCGTAGGGACAGGGCCGTTCTTC
TRBD2	TRBJ2-2	TRBV12-3/TRBV12-4	NA	CASSLGLDTGELFF	TGTGCCAGCAGTTTGGGACTAGACACCGGGGAGCTGTTTTTT
TRBD1	TRBJ1-1	TRBV6-1	NA	CASSRGQGARLDTEAFF	TGTGCCAGCAGTCGAGGACAGGGGGCGCGTCTGGACACTGAAGCTTTCTTT
TRBD1	TRBJ1-4	TRBV20-1	once	CSARGQGARDEKLFF	TGCAGTGCCCGGGGACAGGGGGCACGGGATGAAAAACTGTTTTTT
NA	TRBJ2-5	TRBV5-1	NA	CASSLEARQETQYF	TGCGCCAGCAGCTTGGAGGCCAGACAAGAGACCCAGTACTTC
NA	TRBJ2-7	TRBV20-1	NA	CSARDLTGFIYEQYF	TGCAGTGCTAGAGATCTAACAGGGTTTATTTACGAGCAGTACTTC
NA	TRBJ2-1	TRBV6-5	NA	CASTRTESSYNEQFF	TGTGCCAGCACTAGGACCGAGAGCTCCTACAATGAGCAGTTCTTC
NA	TRBJ1-1	TRBV6-5	NA	CASSYGATWGVNTEAFF	TGTGCCAGCAGTTACGGGGCCACCTGGGGAGTGAACACTGAAGCTTTCTTT
TRBD1	TRBJ2-1	TRBV20-1	NA	CSAPTGTGGYNEQFF	TGCAGTGCCCCGACCGGGACAGGGGGCTACAATGAGCAGTTCTTC
NA	TRBJ2-5	TRBV28	NA	CASSSGPQETQYF	TGTGCCAGCAGTTCAGGTCCCCAAGAGACCCAGTACTTC
TRBD2	TRBJ2-1	TRBV18	NA	CASSKEVAGNYNEQFF	TGTGCCAGCTCGAAAGAGGTAGCGGGGAACTACAATGAGCAGTTCTTC
NA	TRBJ1-2	TRBV24-1	NA	CATSDDYGYTF	TGTGCCACCAGTGACGACTATGGCTACACCTTC
NA	TRBJ1-2	TRBV6-5	NA	CASSYTLGTTNYGYTF	TGTGCCAGCAGTTACACCCTGGGGACAACTAACTATGGCTACACCTTC
TRBD1	TRBJ1-2	TRBV29-1	NA	CSVYGQVWGYTF	TGCAGCGTTTACGGACAGGTGTGGGGCTACACCTTC
NA	TRBJ2-2	TRBV11-2	once	CASSLDRVAGELFF	TGTGCCAGCAGCTTAGATCGGGTAGCCGGGGAGCTGTTTTTT
TRBD1	TRBJ2-1	TRBV7-2	NA	CASSPDRGHNEQFF	TGTGCCAGCAGCCCCGACAGGGGACACAATGAGCAGTTCTTC
NA	TRBJ1-2	TRBV30	NA	CAYRTATNYGYTF	TGTGCCTACCGGACGGCTACTAACTATGGCTACACCTTC
TRBD1	TRBJ2-3	TRBV6-6	NA	CASSRDRIGTDTQYF	TGTGCCAGCAGCCGGGACAGGATTGGCACAGATACGCAGTATTTT